These 29 T cell receptor beta chains originate from one sample sequenced in a study of shared clonotypes between healthy human individuals. Data came from immunoSEQ multiplex PCR; TCRdb stores just in-frame clones and leaves some out. The table lists fewer than 400,000 clones, less than 85% of them singletons, with 10% in the top ten. Sequenced sample: memory CD4+ T cells sorted from blood. Subset here: CD45RA-negative fraction. The receptor set was obtained from a young man in good health.

The rearrangement joins TRBV10-3 to TRBJ2-3, with 7 bases identical to TRBD1. The CDR3 totals 16 residues. CDR1 and CDR2 from the germline V gene are ENHRY and SYGVKD. V dropped 4 bases and J dropped 5; count of bases not matched to a gene: 12. The CDR3 DNA is TGTGCCATCAGTGGAACAGGGGTCAGCGGAGGAGATACGCAGTATTTT. Translated: CAISGTGVSGGDTQYF.

V usage is TRBV7-9 and J usage is TRBJ2-7; 14 bases map to TRBD2. The CDR3 has 19 amino acids. Germline V lookup: CDR1 SEHNR, CDR2 FQNEAQ (reference sequence). Trimming removed 5 bases from V and 6 bases from J; junction bases left unmatched: 18. The CDR3 coding sequence is TGTGCCAGCAGCGGAGCGGGACTAGCGGGAGATAGCCGACTAGGCGAGCAGTACTTC. It encodes CASSGAGLAGDSRLGEQYF.

The rearrangement joins TRBV7-8 to TRBJ1-2; 9 bases align to TRBD1. There are 14 residues in the CDR3. Looked up from germline, CDR1 is SGHVS and CDR2 is FQNEAQ. V was clipped by 0 bases and J by 8 bases; unmatched bases: 4. The CDR3 sequence: CASSLAGTGRGYTF. The DNA of the CDR3 is TGTGCCAGCAGCTTAGCGGGGACAGGGCGCGGCTACACCTTC.

The gene calls are TRBV7-2 and TRBJ2-5; D not resolved. This CDR3 has 12 residues. V lost 2 bases and J 4 bases, leaving 5 bases between the germline ends. Per the germline V gene, CDR1 is SGHTA and CDR2 is FQGNSA. For the CDR3, the DNA is TGTGCCAGCAGCTTACATAGAGAGACCCAGTACTTC. It yields the protein CASSLHRETQYF.

The genes are TRBV18 and TRBJ2-1; D may match TRBD1 or TRBD2 (6 bases each). With 4 bases removed from V and 4 bases from J, the gap between germline ends came to 17 bases. CDR3 length: 16 residues. The germline gives CDR1 KGHSH, CDR2 LQKENI. CDR3 loop: CASSRVGGGTYNEQFF. As DNA, the CDR3 is TGTGCCAGCTCACGAGTTGGAGGGGGGACTTACAATGAGCAGTTCTTC.

The chain is built from TRBV6-5 and TRBJ2-5, with D possibly matching TRBD1 (5 bases). The CDR3 extends over 13 amino acids. Germline assignment: CDR1 MNHEY and CDR2 SVGAGI. Trimming pared 5 bases from V and 5 bases from J, leaving 12 bases between. CDR3 nucleotide sequence: TGTGCCAGCAGTGTGCAGGGCGGCGAGACCCAGTACTTC. Translated, it gives CASSVQGGETQYF.

The V call is TRBV7-6, the J call TRBJ2-7; the D call may be TRBD1 or TRBD2 (5 bases each). The CDR3 is made up of 16 amino acids. The germline V gene encodes CDR1 SGHVS and CDR2 FNYEAQ. The V and J ends lost 0 bases and 0 bases respectively, with 12 bases between them. This chain's CDR3 is CASSLASGASSYEQYF. CDR3 nucleotide sequence: TGTGCCAGCAGCTTAGCGTCCGGGGCCAGCTCCTACGAGCAGTACTTC.

This rearrangement joins TRBV27 to TRBJ2-3; 10 bases line up with TRBD2. V was clipped by 6 bases and J by 7 bases; unmatched bases: 10. This CDR3 has 15 amino acids. Per the germline V gene, CDR1 is MNHEY and CDR2 is SMNVEV (reference sequence). The CDR3 is CASRPLAGDTHTQYF. Here the CDR3 DNA reads TGTGCCAGCAGACCCCTAGCGGGAGACACGCATACGCAGTATTTT.

The chain joins TRBV19 to TRBJ1-2; 7 nucleotides align to TRBD1. Germline values: CDR1 LNHDA, CDR2 SQIVND (reference sequence). The length of the CDR3 is 13 residues. The V and J ends lost 5 bases and 13 bases, in that order; junction bases with no gene match: 13. This chain's CDR3 is CASSGTGTERSTF. CDR3 nucleotide sequence: TGTGCCAGTAGTGGCACCGGGACAGAACGTTCCACCTTC.

V and J are TRBV15 and TRBJ1-5; possible D gene TRBD1, 6 bases. The CDR3 has 14 residues. In germline, CDR1 is LNHNV, CDR2 YYDKDF (reference sequence). V gave up 3 bases and J gave up 7 bases, with 13 bases separating them. The CDR3 is CATSRQGFGQPQHF. CDR3 sequence (DNA): TGTGCCACCAGCAGGCAGGGGTTCGGGCAGCCCCAGCATTTT.

This clone was found once. CDR3 residues: CSAESRYEQYF. The CDR3 DNA reads as TGCAGCGCCGAAAGTCGCTACGAGCAGTACTTC. The chain uses TRBV29-1 and TRBJ2-7; D uncertain. V lost 7 bases and J 3 bases, leaving 10 bases between the germline ends. The CDR3 is made up of 11 amino acids. The germline CDR1 and CDR2 sequences are SQVTM and ANQGSEA.

This clone was detected only a few times. V usage is TRBV19 and J usage is TRBJ2-6; TRBD1 agrees at 8 bases. V lost 5 bases to trimming and J lost 2 bases; unmatched junction nucleotides: 8. The CDR3 sequence is 17 residues long. CDR1 and CDR2 (germline): LNHDA, SQIVND (reference sequence). As DNA, the CDR3 is TGTGCCAGTAGTGCTAAACCGACAGGGGCTGGGGCCAACGTCCTGACTTTC. It codes for CASSAKPTGAGANVLTF.

The V call is TRBV2, the J call TRBJ1-5; weak D call: TRBD1 (5 bases). The CDR3 spans 14 residues. Trimming took off 6 bases at V and 9 bases at J, with 18 bases between the two ends. In germline, CDR1 is SNHLY, CDR2 FYNNEI. Here the CDR3 reads CASSPQDRVPPQHF. CDR3 in DNA: TGTGCCAGCAGCCCACAGGACCGCGTGCCGCCCCAGCATTTT. Based on the CDR3 plus reference TRBV2 and TRBJ1-5, the full variable domain is EPEVTQTPSHQVTQMGQEVILRCVPISNHLYFYWYRQILGQKVEFLVSFYNNEISEKSEIFDDQFSVERPDGSNFTLKIRSTKLEDSAMYFCASSPQDRVPPQHFGDGTRLSIL.

This chain links TRBV5-5 with TRBJ2-4, with D perhaps matching TRBD1 or TRBD2 (5 bases each). CDR1 is SGHKS, CDR2 YYEKEE, per germline (reference sequence). Trimming stripped 4 bases from V and 12 bases from J, with 17 bases between. The CDR3 covers 13 residues. CDR3 DNA: TGTGCCAGCAGCCCAGGGTTAGTAGAGGGTCAGTACTTC. It specifies CASSPGLVEGQYF.

This chain joins TRBV5-1 and TRBJ1-2; D not resolved. This CDR3 is 15 amino acids long. V was shortened by 0 bases and J by 0 bases, with 9 bases between the two germline ends. The germline gives CDR1 SGHRS, CDR2 YFSETQ. The CDR3 DNA reads as TGCGCCAGCAGCTTGGCCCCCATTACTAACTATGGCTACACCTTC. It specifies CASSLAPITNYGYTF.

This clone was seen a single time. The CDR3 DNA reads TGTGCCAGCAGCTTAAAGGGGGCCCTAGGGGACAATGAGCAGTTCTTC. Protein product: CASSLKGALGDNEQFF. The chain carries TRBV7-3 and TRBJ2-1; 7 nucleotides agree with TRBD1. The CDR3 consists of 16 residues. Germline assignment: CDR1 SGHTA and CDR2 FQGTGA. V lost 1 base, J lost 5 bases, and 8 bases stayed unmatched.

This sequence joins TRBV12-2 and TRBJ2-4; the table gives TRBD2 as D, unverified against the DNA. TRBV12-2 is marked as a pseudogene. This CDR3 region has 22 residues. CDR3 amino acids: CASRLESCERLACKPPRNIQYF. The CDR3 nucleotides are TGTGCAAGTCGCTTAGAATCGTGTGAGCGACTAGCGTGTAAACCCCCTAGAAACATTCAGTACTTC.

This clone was detected ten times or more. The rearrangement joins TRBV29-1 to TRBJ2-7; TRBD2 aligns across 11 bases. With V trimmed by 6 bases and J by 2 bases, 6 bases remained unmatched. Germline values: CDR1 SQVTM, CDR2 ANQGSEA. CDR3 length: 14 amino acids. CDR3 in DNA: TGCAGCGTGGTAGGGACTAGCGGAGCCTACGAGCAGTACTTC. It encodes CSVVGTSGAYEQYF.

The chain employs TRBV19 and TRBJ2-7, with D possibly being TRBD1 (6 bases). CDR1 is LNHDA, CDR2 SQIVND, per germline (reference sequence). Trimming stripped 3 bases from V and 0 bases from J, with 9 bases between. There are 14 residues in the CDR3. The CDR3 loop reads CASSIGQLSYEQYF. The CDR3 region has the DNA TGTGCCAGTAGTATTGGACAGCTCTCCTACGAGCAGTACTTC.

V gene TRBV6-1 combines with J gene TRBJ1-5; D might be TRBD1 (5 bases). The CDR3 has 13 amino acids. With 10 bases removed from V and 5 bases from J, the gap between germline ends came to 15 bases. Germline assignment: CDR1 MNHNS and CDR2 SASEGT. This CDR3 is CATSRERDQPQHF. The CDR3 DNA follows: TGTGCCACCTCCAGGGAGCGGGATCAGCCCCAGCATTTT.

This chain uses TRBV29-1 with TRBJ2-4, with D maybe TRBD1 (6 bases). The CDR3 runs 15 residues. Trimming removed 0 bases from V and 6 bases from J, with 15 bases in between. Germline V gene sequence: CDR1 SQVTM, CDR2 ANQGSEA. The CDR3 sequence is CSVEDRAGEGNIQYF. In DNA form, the CDR3 reads TGCAGCGTTGAAGATCGAGCAGGGGAAGGAAACATTCAGTACTTC.

The V call is TRBV7-9, the J call TRBJ1-1; D uncertain. CDR3 size: 14 residues. V was trimmed by 7 bases and J by 1 base, leaving 13 bases between them. Germline V gene sequence: CDR1 SEHNR, CDR2 FQNEAQ (reference sequence). The CDR3 spells CASTLGAENTEAFF. The CDR3 coding sequence is TGTGCCAGCACCCTAGGTGCTGAGAACACTGAAGCTTTCTTT.

This clone was seen a few times. The chain is built from TRBV5-6 and TRBJ2-7; D perhaps matches TRBD1 (5 bases). The CDR3 is 15 residues long. Germline assignment: CDR1 SGHDT and CDR2 YYEEEE. The V end was cut by 1 base, the J end by 5 bases, with 16 bases between. This CDR3 reads CASSLMQGWKHEQYF. For the CDR3, the DNA is TGTGCCAGCAGCTTGATGCAGGGATGGAAACACGAGCAGTACTTC.

This clone was recorded at least ten times. This rearrangement joins TRBV7-2 to TRBJ1-1; no clear D. Germline V gene data show CDR1 as SGHTA and CDR2 as FQGNSA. The CDR3 is 14 amino acids. V was pared by 0 bases and J by 0 bases, with 5 bases between. The CDR3 DNA sequence: TGTGCCAGCAGCTTAGCGCATTTGAACACTGAAGCTTTCTTT. Encoded protein: CASSLAHLNTEAFF.

A remark on this clone: Other DNA sequences in this sample translate to the same CDR3. The CDR3 is CASSVAGGTGELFF. CDR3 nucleotides: TGCGCCAGCAGTGTAGCGGGAGGAACCGGGGAGCTGTTTTTT. This chain joins TRBV10-1 and TRBJ2-2, with 10 bases fitting TRBD2. Trimming cost V 4 bases and J 5 bases; bases outside gene matches: 1. This CDR3 contains 14 residues. Germline-derived CDR1 and CDR2 are WNHNN and SYGVQD (reference sequence).

Worth noting for this clone: The same CDR3 also results from other DNA sequences found in this sample. The chain joins TRBV18 to TRBJ2-5, with a possible D match to TRBD2 (6 bases). The CDR3 consists of 12 residues. Germline CDR1 KGHSH, CDR2 LQKENI. Trimming removed 3 bases at V and 5 bases at J, with 7 bases between. The CDR3 sequence is CASSPEGETQYF. In DNA, the CDR3 is TGTGCCAGCTCACCGGAGGGGGAGACCCAGTACTTC.

This sequence joins TRBV7-9 and TRBJ2-7, with TRBD2 matching over 8 bases. This CDR3 comprises 16 residues. With V trimmed by 1 base and J by 0 bases, 5 bases remained unmatched. Looked up from germline, CDR1 is SEHNR and CDR2 is FQNEAQ (reference sequence). CDR3 sequence reads: CASSLEGSGSSYEQYF. Here the CDR3 DNA reads TGTGCCAGCAGCTTAGAGGGGAGCGGGAGCTCCTACGAGCAGTACTTC.

A few counts support this clone. V usage is TRBV30 and J usage is TRBJ1-4; D remains ambiguous. The V end lost 5 bases, the J end lost 6 bases, and 4 bases lay between the germline ends. The CDR3 contains 10 residues. The germline CDR1 and CDR2 sequences are GTSNPN and SVGIG (reference sequence). The CDR3 region has the DNA TGTGCCTGGGGGGATGAAAAACTGTTTTTT. Translated: CAWGDEKLFF. The full variable domain, in which reference TRBV30 and TRBJ1-4 provide the parts outside the CDR3, is SQTIHQWPATLVQPVGSPLSLECTVEGTSNPNLYWYRQAAGRGLQLLFYSVGIGQISSEVPQNLSASRPQDRQFILSSKKLLLSDSGFYLCAWGDEKLFFGSGTQLSVL.

With respect to this clone: Other nucleotide sequences from this sample produce the same CDR3. This chain connects TRBV11-2 to TRBJ1-2; 8 bases agree with TRBD1. The CDR3 consists of 16 residues. The germline gives CDR1 SGHAT, CDR2 FQNNGV. Trimming cost V 0 bases and J 4 bases; bases outside gene matches: 7. CDR3 nucleotides: TGTGCCAGCAGCTTAGACGCCGGGACAGGTTCCTATGGCTACACCTTC. It is translated as CASSLDAGTGSYGYTF.